In its sample, the clone carrying this T cell receptor beta chain was seen a few times. The antigen is undetermined. There was relapse after autologous stem cell transplantation in every patient, and there was variation in brentuximab vedotin exposure. The CDR3 contains 13 residues. The sample belongs to a study of PD-1 blockade in classical Hodgkin lymphoma. Findings of the study overall: TCR diversity at baseline was reported to be reduced in newly diagnosed patients relative to healthy donors. Possible causes of repertoire differences, disease activity or prior therapy, remain undefined.

Profiling relied on immunoSEQ multiplex PCR, and the TCRdb table lists in-frame clones only, not all of them. This table holds about 98,000 clones, 81% found once. The chain links TRBV21-1 to TRBJ1-2; the table assigns TRBD1, which was not confirmed against the DNA. TRBV21-1 is designated a pseudogene. The sequence derives from a human donor with classical Hodgkin lymphoma. This sample comprised peripheral blood mononuclear cells (PBMCs), obtained before the second cycle of nivolumab. The CDR3 DNA sequence: TGTGCCAGCAGCAAAGGCACATTCTATGGCTACACCTTC. It encodes CASSKGTFYGYTF.